These 15 T cell receptor beta chains were all obtained from the same sample, sequenced in a study of cytomegalovirus exposure and HLA in healthy donors. PCR employed 60 Vbeta and 13 Jbeta primers. TCRdb keeps only in-frame clones here, not all; method: immunoSEQ multiplex PCR. The sample includes around 140,000 clones, roughly three quarters of them seen just once. What was sequenced was PBMCs. These receptors were obtained from a female donor in good health and CMV-seronegative.

The CDR3 region has the DNA TGTGCCAGCAGTTTGTGGCCAGGTGAAAAACTGTTTTTT. Amino acids: CASSLWPGEKLFF. The chain combines TRBV27 with TRBJ1-4; D ambiguous. V gave up 3 bases and J gave up 7 bases, with 9 bases separating them. The CDR3 totals 13 residues. Germline V gives CDR1 MNHEY, CDR2 SMNVEV (reference sequence).

The CDR3 DNA sequence: TGTGCCAGCAGCCCGAGAGCGGGAGTGGGTGAGCAGTTCTTC. As protein: CASSPRAGVGEQFF. This chain uses TRBV27 with TRBJ2-1; 8 bases fit TRBD2. CDR1 is MNHEY and CDR2 is SMNVEV in the germline V gene (reference sequence). CDR3 length: 14 residues. Trimming removed 6 bases from V and 9 bases from J; junction bases left unmatched: 10.

Remarks on this clone: One junction end does not reproduce the germline sequence, and a read error may be involved. The chain is built from TRBV28 and TRBJ1-2; TRBD1 matches at 9 bases. The CDR3 is 15 residues long. Per germline, CDR1 MDHEN and CDR2 SYDVKM. CDR3 sequence: CASSSPGQGEYGYPF. In nucleotides, the CDR3 is TGTGCCAGCAGTTCACCGGGACAGGGTGAATATGGCTACCCCTTC.

The chain employs TRBV2 and TRBJ2-5; tentative D call: TRBD2 (6 bases). The V gene's germline CDR1 is SNHLY and CDR2 FYNNEI. V was shortened by 7 bases and J by 0 bases, with 12 bases between the two germline ends. There are 14 residues in the CDR3. CDR3 protein: CASMGGVYQETQYF. CDR3 bases: TGTGCCAGCATGGGCGGGGTCTACCAAGAGACCCAGTACTTC.

This chain links TRBV28 with TRBJ2-7; tentative D call: TRBD2 (5 bases). Trimming pared 3 bases from V and 6 bases from J, leaving 6 bases between. The CDR3 has 11 amino acids. Germline V CDR1 and CDR2: MDHEN, SYDVKM. CDR3 loop: CASSFRGEQYF. The CDR3 bases are TGTGCCAGCAGTTTTCGGGGCGAGCAGTACTTC.

This chain uses TRBV5-6 with TRBJ1-1; TRBD1 might be the D (6 bases). Trimming took off 0 bases at V and 5 bases at J, with 8 bases between the two ends. This CDR3 is 13 amino acids long. Germline CDR1 and CDR2: SGHDT and YYEEEE. The CDR3 protein is CASSLERGTEAFF. Written as DNA, the CDR3 is TGTGCCAGCAGCTTGGAAAGGGGGACTGAAGCTTTCTTT.

This rearrangement joins TRBV4-3 to TRBJ1-5; TRBD1 is a possible D gene (6 bases). With 1 base removed from V and 2 bases from J, the gap between germline ends came to 12 bases. The germline V gene encodes CDR1 LGHNA and CDR2 YSLEER. The CDR3 totals 16 residues. Here the CDR3 reads CASSQALPGGNQPQHF. In DNA form, the CDR3 reads TGCGCCAGCAGCCAAGCCCTCCCAGGGGGCAATCAGCCCCAGCATTTT.

This clone was picked up a small number of times. This chain connects TRBV28 to TRBJ1-2; D remains ambiguous. Trimming pared 8 bases from V and 4 bases from J, leaving 11 bases between. CDR3 size: 12 residues. Germline V gene data show CDR1 as MDHEN and CDR2 as SYDVKM. This chain's CDR3 is CASDTASYGYTF. The CDR3 bases are TGTGCCAGCGACACGGCCTCCTATGGCTACACCTTC.

The chain has TRBV29-1 and TRBJ2-2, with 10 positions matching TRBD2. The CDR3 extends over 17 amino acids. Germline CDR1 SQVTM, CDR2 ANQGSEA. V was clipped by 4 bases and J by 0 bases; unmatched bases: 8. The CDR3 sequence: CSVVFRTSGANTGELFF. The CDR3 DNA follows: TGCAGCGTTGTTTTTAGGACTAGCGGAGCGAACACCGGGGAGCTGTTTTTT.

The chain joins TRBV28 to TRBJ2-1, with 12 positions matching TRBD1. After removal of 7 bases from V and 9 bases from J, the junction contained 10 bases not matched to a gene. Germline assignment: CDR1 MDHEN and CDR2 SYDVKM. The CDR3 sequence is 15 residues long. CDR3 sequence: CASTLRDRGRTEQFF. The CDR3 DNA reads TGTGCCAGCACCCTCCGGGACAGGGGGCGGACTGAGCAGTTCTTC.

This sequence joins TRBV9 and TRBJ2-1; TRBD2 matches at 7 bases. V dropped 4 bases and J dropped 5; count of bases not matched to a gene: 9. This CDR3 is built from 15 residues. The germline V gene encodes CDR1 SGDLS and CDR2 YYNGEE. This CDR3 reads CASSKPSSGDNEQFF. The CDR3 DNA follows: TGTGCCAGCAGCAAACCCTCTAGCGGAGACAATGAGCAGTTCTTC.

The genes are TRBV7-9 and TRBJ2-1; 9 bases are shared with TRBD2. The J segment lost 3 bases and the V segment lost 0 bases, leaving 3 bases of the junction unmatched. This CDR3 has 16 amino acids. Germline V lookup: CDR1 SEHNR, CDR2 FQNEAQ (reference sequence). The CDR3 nucleotides are TGTGCCAGCAGCTTAGCGAGGCGGGAGGGCTACAATGAGCAGTTCTTC. It yields the protein CASSLARREGYNEQFF.

V and J are TRBV4-2 and TRBJ1-1, with a weak D call TRBD1 (5 bases). Germline lookup yields CDR1 LGHNA and CDR2 YNFKEQ. V shed 0 bases and J shed 1 base, with 12 bases lying between them. CDR3 length: 16 amino acids. The CDR3 coding sequence is TGTGCCAGCAGCCAAGACAGGGATGGTGGGAACACTGAAGCTTTCTTT. Translating gives CASSQDRDGGNTEAFF.

The chain links TRBV14 to TRBJ1-1; D is unresolved. CDR1 and CDR2 (germline): SGHDN, FVKESK. This CDR3 spans 15 amino acids. Trimming removed 1 base from V and 0 bases from J, with 9 bases in between. CDR3 coding DNA: TGTGCCAGCAGCCAAGGGCCCAACCTGAACACTGAAGCTTTCTTT. Residues: CASSQGPNLNTEAFF.

The chain couples TRBV5-1 to TRBJ2-1, with a possible D match to TRBD2 (6 bases). Trimming shortened V by 2 bases and J by 6 bases, and 9 bases separated the two germline ends. The germline V gene has CDR1 SGHRS and CDR2 YFSETQ. This CDR3 contains 13 residues. The CDR3 reads CASSLRELNEQFF. The CDR3 DNA is TGCGCCAGCAGCTTACGGGAGCTCAATGAGCAGTTCTTC.